The rows below give T cell receptor beta chains drawn from one sample of a study of metastatic and nonmetastatic thyroid tumors. Using MiXCR, TCRdb reanalyzed the PCR reads. The table records some 84,000 clones, about 9.1% of them present only once. Material: blood. Every receptor here comes from a female donor with papillary thyroid cancer or a benign thyroid nodule (not recorded which). Some clones in this sample may be carry-over from other donors' samples. Both conserved end residues are part of each CDR3. A D gene is named only where the DNA matches it firmly. A row's size may be missing; if present it is once, few, many or a size class.

V gene: TRBV19
J gene: TRBJ1-1
clone size: many
D gene: TRBD1
CDR3 DNA: TGTGCCAGTAGTCAGGGGGTTTTAACTGAAGCTTTCTTT
CDR3 protein: CASSQGVLTEAFF

V gene: TRBV7-6
J gene: TRBJ2-5
clone size: many
D gene: TRBD2
CDR3 DNA: TGTGCCAGCAGCGCACTAGCGGCCCAAGAGACCCAGTACTTC
CDR3 protein: CASSALAAQETQYF

V gene: TRBV20-1
J gene: TRBJ1-1
clone size: many
D gene: TRBD1
CDR3 DNA: TGCAGTGCTTCCCCCCTGGAGGGACAGGGGGCGGGCGACACTGAAGCTTTCTTT
CDR3 protein: CSASPLEGQGAGDTEAFF

V gene: TRBV19
J gene: TRBJ1-4
clone size: NA
D gene: NA
CDR3 DNA: TGTGCCAGTAGTACTGGGGACCGTGGTAATGAAAAACTGTTTTTT
CDR3 protein: CASSTGDRGNEKLFF

V gene: TRBV11-1
J gene: TRBJ2-7
clone size: many
D gene: TRBD1
CDR3 DNA: TGTGCCAGCAGCCTCAAACCGGGACAGGGGGCCTACGAGCAGTACTTC
CDR3 protein: CASSLKPGQGAYEQYF

V gene: TRBV19
J gene: TRBJ1-5
clone size: many
D gene: NA
CDR3 DNA: TGTGCCAGTAGTACCCTAGGGGAAACTCAGCCCCAGCATTTT
CDR3 protein: CASSTLGETQPQHF

V gene: TRBV6-2/TRBV6-3
J gene: TRBJ1-1
clone size: many
D gene: TRBD1
CDR3 DNA: TGTGCCAGCAGGGAGACAGGGGGCGGGAGGACTGAAGCTTTCTTT
CDR3 protein: CASRETGGGRTEAFF

V gene: TRBV4-1
J gene: TRBJ2-7
clone size: many
D gene: NA
CDR3 DNA: TGCGCCAGCAGCCAACTTATAGGGTCCTACGAGCAGTACTTC
CDR3 protein: CASSQLIGSYEQYF

V gene: TRBV7-2
J gene: TRBJ1-2
clone size: many
D gene: NA
CDR3 DNA: TGTGCCAGCAGCCTACTTGGGGGAACCTATGGCTACACCTTC
CDR3 protein: CASSLLGGTYGYTF

V gene: TRBV15
J gene: TRBJ2-4
clone size: NA
D gene: TRBD2
CDR3 DNA: TGTGCCACCAGCAGAGGACGGACGGGGGGGAGGAACATTCAGTACTTC
CDR3 protein: CATSRGRTGGRNIQYF

V gene: TRBV6-1
J gene: TRBJ1-2
clone size: NA
D gene: NA
CDR3 DNA: TGTGCCAGAAGGCGGTCCGCATCGTTTTATGGCTACACCTTC
CDR3 protein: CARRRSASFYGYTF

V gene: TRBV19
J gene: TRBJ2-7
clone size: NA
D gene: TRBD2
CDR3 DNA: TGTGCCAGTAGTACCCGTGGTGGGGGGGACTCCTACGAGCAGTACTTC
CDR3 protein: CASSTRGGGDSYEQYF

V gene: TRBV11-2
J gene: TRBJ1-4
clone size: many
D gene: NA
CDR3 DNA: TGTGCCAGCAGCCGGAGTCCAACAACTAATGAAAAACTGTTTTTT
CDR3 protein: CASSRSPTTNEKLFF

V gene: TRBV2
J gene: TRBJ1-4
clone size: many
D gene: NA
CDR3 DNA: TGTGCCAGCAGCGGCTCGGGTCACCGCGGGGAAAAACTGTTTTTT
CDR3 protein: CASSGSGHRGEKLFF

V gene: TRBV28
J gene: TRBJ2-1
clone size: NA
D gene: TRBD1
CDR3 DNA: TGTGCCAGCAGTCCCGCGACAGGGGGCAACAATGAGCAGTTCTTC
CDR3 protein: CASSPATGGNNEQFF

V gene: TRBV6-9
J gene: TRBJ1-1
clone size: few
D gene: NA
CDR3 DNA: TGTGCCAGCAGTTATAGCCATCCTAGGGACACTGAAGCTTTCTTT
CDR3 protein: CASSYSHPRDTEAFF

V gene: TRBV6-1
J gene: TRBJ1-1
clone size: many
D gene: NA
CDR3 DNA: TGTGCCAGCAGTGAATTAGCTCGAGGGGGGCCGGCTTTCTTT
CDR3 protein: CASSELARGGPAFF

V gene: TRBV19
J gene: TRBJ2-7
clone size: many
D gene: NA
CDR3 DNA: TGTGCCAGTAGTATAGGCCCAGGGACCTACGAGCAGTACTTC
CDR3 protein: CASSIGPGTYEQYF

V gene: TRBV2
J gene: TRBJ2-7
clone size: many
D gene: NA
CDR3 DNA: TGTGCCATAGAGGACAGTCGCGTCGAGCAGTACTTC
CDR3 protein: CAIEDSRVEQYF

V gene: TRBV4-1
J gene: TRBJ2-3
clone size: many
D gene: NA
CDR3 DNA: TGCGCCAGCAGCCAAGATCGGGGTTCCAGCACAGATACGCAGTATTTT
CDR3 protein: CASSQDRGSSTDTQYF

V gene: TRBV12-3/TRBV12-4
J gene: TRBJ1-3
clone size: many
D gene: NA
CDR3 DNA: TGTGCCAGCAGTTTCATGGGGGGCTCTGGAAACACCATATATTTT
CDR3 protein: CASSFMGGSGNTIYF

V gene: TRBV25-1
J gene: TRBJ2-1
clone size: many
D gene: NA
CDR3 DNA: TGTGCCAGCAGTGAGGGCCGCTACAATGAGCAGTTCTTC
CDR3 protein: CASSEGRYNEQFF

V gene: TRBV11-1
J gene: TRBJ2-5
clone size: many
D gene: NA
CDR3 DNA: TGTGCCAGCAGCTTAGTTGACGCACAAGAGACCCAGTACTTC
CDR3 protein: CASSLVDAQETQYF

V gene: TRBV12-3/TRBV12-4
J gene: TRBJ1-1
clone size: many
D gene: TRBD1
CDR3 DNA: TGTGCCAGCAGTTTAGCCGGACAGGGGGCAGGTGCTTTCTTT
CDR3 protein: CASSLAGQGAGAFF

V gene: TRBV9
J gene: TRBJ2-1
clone size: NA
D gene: NA
CDR3 DNA: TGTGCCAGCAGCGTAGGTATCTTAAAGTCCTACAATGAGCAGTTCTTC
CDR3 protein: CASSVGILKSYNEQFF

V gene: TRBV6-1
J gene: TRBJ2-3
clone size: many
D gene: TRBD1
CDR3 DNA: TGTGCCAGCAGTGAAGGACAGGGCGCAGATACGCAGTATTTT
CDR3 protein: CASSEGQGADTQYF

V gene: TRBV5-6
J gene: TRBJ2-7
clone size: NA
D gene: NA
CDR3 DNA: TGTGCCAGCAGCTTGGGACGAAGAACCTACGAGCAGTACTTC
CDR3 protein: CASSLGRRTYEQYF

V gene: TRBV12-3/TRBV12-4
J gene: TRBJ1-5
clone size: many
D gene: NA
CDR3 DNA: TGTGCCAGCAGTTTAGGGTCCCAGGCCCCGAGCCAGCCCCAGCATTTT
CDR3 protein: CASSLGSQAPSQPQHF

V gene: TRBV10-3
J gene: TRBJ2-1
clone size: many
D gene: NA
CDR3 DNA: TGTGCCATCAGTCGGGAGATGTCCTACAATGAGCAGTTCTTC
CDR3 protein: CAISREMSYNEQFF

V gene: TRBV7-2
J gene: TRBJ2-1
clone size: many
D gene: TRBD1
CDR3 DNA: TGTGCCAGCAGCTCTCCCGGGACAGGTTGCGATGAGCAGTTCTTC
CDR3 protein: CASSSPGTGCDEQFF

V gene: TRBV10-3
J gene: TRBJ2-1
clone size: many
D gene: NA
CDR3 DNA: TGTGCCATCAGTGATCAGGGAAGGGATGAGCAGTTCTTC
CDR3 protein: CAISDQGRDEQFF

V gene: TRBV6-1
J gene: TRBJ1-1
clone size: many
D gene: NA
CDR3 DNA: TGTGCCAGCACCCCGACAGAAAAGAACACTGAAGCTTTCTTT
CDR3 protein: CASTPTEKNTEAFF

V gene: TRBV7-2
J gene: TRBJ1-2
clone size: few
D gene: TRBD1
CDR3 DNA: TGTGCCAGCAGCGTAGGGGGCGGGTATGGCTACACCTTC
CDR3 protein: CASSVGGGYGYTF

V gene: TRBV30
J gene: TRBJ2-2
clone size: few
D gene: TRBD2
CDR3 DNA: TGTGCCTGGAGTGTACTGACTAGCGGGGGGTGGAACACCGGGGAGCTGTTTTTT
CDR3 protein: CAWSVLTSGGWNTGELFF

V gene: TRBV6-1
J gene: TRBJ2-1
clone size: NA
D gene: TRBD1
CDR3 DNA: TGTGCCAGCGTCACCGGGACAGGGGAATACAATGAGCAGTTCTTC
CDR3 protein: CASVTGTGEYNEQFF

V gene: TRBV6-1
J gene: TRBJ2-5
clone size: many
D gene: TRBD1
CDR3 DNA: TGTGCCAGCAGTGAACAGGGGGCGGCCCAGTACTTC
CDR3 protein: CASSEQGAAQYF

V gene: TRBV15
J gene: TRBJ1-2
clone size: many
D gene: NA
CDR3 DNA: TGTGCCACCAGCAGAGAGGAAGGGCAATATGGCTACACCTTC
CDR3 protein: CATSREEGQYGYTF

V gene: TRBV6-4
J gene: TRBJ2-3
clone size: few
D gene: TRBD2
CDR3 DNA: TGTGCCAGCAGTGAGGTTGGGGGGGACGGCACAGATACGCAGTATTTT
CDR3 protein: CASSEVGGDGTDTQYF

V gene: TRBV15
J gene: TRBJ1-5
clone size: many
D gene: NA
CDR3 DNA: TGTGCCACCAGCAGAGGACAAATCAATCAGCCCCAGCATTTT
CDR3 protein: CATSRGQINQPQHF

V gene: TRBV5-6
J gene: TRBJ1-2
clone size: NA
D gene: NA
CDR3 DNA: TGTGCCAGCAGCCAAGGGACGGCAATGCATGGCTACACCTTC
CDR3 protein: CASSQGTAMHGYTF

V gene: TRBV18
J gene: TRBJ1-1
clone size: NA
D gene: TRBD1
CDR3 DNA: TGTGCCAGCTCACCAATCGACAGGGTGGGTATGAACACTGAAGCTTTCTTT
CDR3 protein: CASSPIDRVGMNTEAFF

V gene: TRBV6-1
J gene: TRBJ1-1
clone size: many
D gene: NA
CDR3 DNA: TGTGCCAGCAGAGGCCAGGGGCTAACTGAAGCTTTCTTT
CDR3 protein: CASRGQGLTEAFF